Sequencing of this T cell receptor (beta chain) was carried out in a study of T cells in Graves' hyperthyroidism and ophthalmopathy (dated by TCRdb to between 2019 and 2020). In the study overall: Peripheral blood samples were taken at the time of initial diagnosis, prior to any treatment. The approximately 100 discovery patients were randomly split 7:3 into training and test sets. The paper reports TCR Vbeta CDR3 sequencing of roughly 140 peripheral blood samples: around 45 ophthalmopathy, under 80 hyperthyroidism and around 17 progressor patients. Thyroid tissue and blood T-cell repertoires from several Graves' hyperthyroidism patients were also compared in the study. TCR V-J signatures able to tell the groups apart were searched for in a discovery cohort of 90 to 100 patients, of whom 40 to 45 had Graves' ophthalmopathy and roughly 58 had stable Graves' hyperthyroidism. Once sampling was done, hyperthyroidism patients were given methimazole at a starting dose of 30 mg daily, whereas ophthalmopathy patients were given high-dose intravenous methylprednisolone. Whether ophthalmopathy could be predicted prospectively was tested in an independent validation cohort made up of under 20 hyperthyroidism patients plus 17 patients who later progressed to ophthalmopathy.

TCR beta CDR3 regions were amplified from RNA transcripts. The first round of RT-PCR for the TCR CDR3 was performed with the HTBI primer set and the Qiagen OneStep RT-PCR kit. A second multiplex PCR round built the libraries, followed by size selection and purification. Paired-end sequencing of the libraries was performed with 100 bp reads on an Illumina HiSeq2000. On the authors' methods: Raw data were processed with SOAPnuke, discarding reads with adapters, uncalled bases, mean Phred below 15, or no exact constant-primer or identifier match. High-quality paired reads were merged with COPE v1.2.5, and unique nucleotide sequences were defined as clonotypes. MiTCR v1.1 was used to align the clonotypes against IMGT TRBV, TRBD and TRBJ reference segments. The analysis included only V-J combinations with a frequency above 0.0001, which together covered around 99% of the repertoires. A TCS score was defined as the ratio of F50 (clonal expansion) to E x V (chaos), with BLOSUM62-based TCRdist applied between CDR3 peptides within each V-J. Welch's t-statistics and random forest reduced around 510 V-J features to roughly 13, which were used in a naive Bayes classifier (R e1071). The public sequencing data were trimmed at Q25 with fastp and processed into clonotypes with MiXCR by TCRdb, which kept only in-frame beta chains. Rows are unified per CDR3 protein, each entry keeping the most common DNA and genes. The V and J calls and clone size are TCRdb's, not the authors'. This sample gives hundreds of thousands of distinct CDR3 sequences in total; roughly a sixth of them show up just once. The ten biggest clones cover around 3.3% of the sample.

Study-wide conclusions, independent of this receptor: Sample size was not statistically predetermined, and blinding of investigators to group allocation was not performed. A model built on a 13 V-J signature distinguished ophthalmopathy from stable hyperthyroidism, reaching about 88% sensitivity and under 84% specificity in cross-validation and 80%/75% in testing. In validation, progression to ophthalmopathy was predicted by the model with 70.59% sensitivity and 72% to 80% specificity, a median of around 6.5 months before onset. Most expanded thyroid clonotypes (frequency above 0.001) were also detected in blood, a finding suggesting that blood repertoires may reflect thyroid immune responses.

The sample holds many counts of this clonotype. Its specific antigen is unknown. One base away there is no much larger clone; base qualities are not given. Germline trimming: 6 bases from V, 2 bases from J; junction bases outside gene matches: 7. From the cysteine up to the phenylalanine, the CDR3 has a length of 14 residues. CDR3 DNA is the only sequence kept; it has 42 bases, read in frame from the first base. CDR1 and CDR2 (KGHSH, LQKENI) derive from the germline V gene. Ophthalmopathy patients had moderately to severely active disease, with a Clinical Activity Score of 3 or more, a NOSPECS grade of 4 or more, and a disease duration of less than 3 months. Any patient with an uncontrolled infection, another autoimmune disease, pregnancy or lactation was excluded. Diagnoses were based on clinical symptoms, serum thyroxine and TRAb, thyroid ultrasound and orbital computed tomography. PBMCs were separated from approximately 10 ml of fresh peripheral blood using Ficoll-Paque density gradient centrifugation. Trizol reagent was used to extract total RNA, and RNA quality was then checked on an Agilent 2100 Bioanalyzer.

The sequenced sample consisted of blood. This chain is built from TRBV18 and TRBJ2-7; TRBD1 aligns with 7 central bases. The sequence derives from a middle-aged woman with Graves' ophthalmopathy. The CDR3 region has the sequence CASSYRTGPYEQYF. At the DNA level, the sequence is TGTGCCAGCTCTTATAGGACAGGACCCTACGAGCAGTACTTC. The full variable domain, completed from the reference TRBV18 and TRBJ2-7 proteins outside the CDR3, reads NAGVMQNPRHLVRRRGQEARLRCSPMKGHSHVYWYRQLPEEGLKFMVYLQKENIIDESGMPKERFSAEFPKEGPSILRIQQVVRGDSAAYFCASSYRTGPYEQYFGPGTRLTVT.